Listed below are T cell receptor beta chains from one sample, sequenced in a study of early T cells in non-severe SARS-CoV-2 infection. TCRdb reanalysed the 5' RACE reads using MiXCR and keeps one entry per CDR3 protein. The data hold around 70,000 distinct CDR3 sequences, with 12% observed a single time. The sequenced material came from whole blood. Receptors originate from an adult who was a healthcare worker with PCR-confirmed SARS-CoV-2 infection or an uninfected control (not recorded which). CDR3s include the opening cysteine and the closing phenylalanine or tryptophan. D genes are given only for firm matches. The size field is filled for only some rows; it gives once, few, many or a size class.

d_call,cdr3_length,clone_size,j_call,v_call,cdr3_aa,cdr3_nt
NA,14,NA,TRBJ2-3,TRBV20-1,CSATDYRVPDTQYF,TGCAGTGCCACCGACTACAGAGTGCCAGATACGCAGTATTTT
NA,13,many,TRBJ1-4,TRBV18,CASSPAAGHSLFF,TGTGCCAGCTCACCGGCTGCGGGACACTCACTGTTTTTT
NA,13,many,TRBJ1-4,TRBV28,CASSLNRAEKLFF,TGTGCCAGCAGTTTGAACAGGGCGGAAAAACTGTTTTTT
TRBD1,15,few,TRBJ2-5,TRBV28,CATRGQGAGQETQYF,TGTGCCACCCGGGGACAGGGGGCTGGCCAAGAGACCCAGTACTTC
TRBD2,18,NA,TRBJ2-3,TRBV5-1,CASSLGLAGGPGTDTQYF,TGCGCCAGCAGCCTCGGACTAGCGGGAGGGCCAGGCACAGATACGCAGTATTTT
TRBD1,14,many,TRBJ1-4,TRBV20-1,CSAVKQGSNEKLFF,TGCAGTGCTGTTAAACAGGGGTCTAATGAAAAACTGTTTTTT
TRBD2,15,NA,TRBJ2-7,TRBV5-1,CASSLAGGRNYEQYF,TGCGCCAGCAGCTTGGCGGGAGGTAGAAATTACGAGCAGTACTTC
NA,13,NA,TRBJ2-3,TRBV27,CASSSWGEDTQYF,TGTGCCAGCAGTTCATGGGGGGAAGATACGCAGTATTTT
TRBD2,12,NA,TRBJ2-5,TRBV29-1,CSVGTSEETQYF,TGCAGCGTTGGAACTAGCGAAGAGACCCAGTACTTC
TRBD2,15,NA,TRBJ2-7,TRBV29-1,CSVGGGLAEIYEQYF,TGCAGCGTTGGGGGAGGACTAGCGGAGATCTACGAGCAGTACTTC
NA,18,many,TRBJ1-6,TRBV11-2,CASSLRLTATKGNSPLHF,TGTGCCAGCAGCTTACGCTTGACAGCCACGAAGGGTAATTCACCCCTCCACTTT
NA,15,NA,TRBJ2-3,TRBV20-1,CSATRGSSRPDTQYF,TGCAGTGCTACTAGAGGGTCTAGTCGCCCAGATACGCAGTATTTT
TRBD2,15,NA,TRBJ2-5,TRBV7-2,CASGLASGGQETQYF,TGTGCCAGCGGCTTGGCTAGCGGGGGACAAGAGACCCAGTACTTC
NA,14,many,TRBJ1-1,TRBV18,CASSPQNRDTEAFF,TGTGCCAGCTCTCCTCAGAACCGGGACACTGAAGCTTTCTTT
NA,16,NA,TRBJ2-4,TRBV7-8,CASSSGQFLAKNIQYF,TGTGCCAGCAGCTCCGGACAGTTTCTAGCCAAAAACATTCAGTACTTC
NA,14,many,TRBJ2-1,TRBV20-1,CSAISKDVYNEQFF,TGCAGTGCCATCAGCAAAGACGTGTACAATGAGCAGTTCTTC
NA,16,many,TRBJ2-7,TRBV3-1,CASSQELTVPHYEQYF,TGTGCCAGCAGCCAAGAACTGACGGTTCCACACTACGAGCAGTACTTC
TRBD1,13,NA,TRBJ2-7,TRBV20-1,CSASRDRGYEQYF,TGCAGTGCTAGTCGCGACAGGGGCTACGAGCAGTACTTC
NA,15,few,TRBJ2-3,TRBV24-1,CATSDNSVGTDTQYF,TGTGCCACCAGTGATAATAGCGTAGGCACAGATACGCAGTATTTT
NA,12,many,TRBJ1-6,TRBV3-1,CASSPYEGPLHF,TGTGCCAGCAGCCCCTACGAGGGACCCCTCCACTTT
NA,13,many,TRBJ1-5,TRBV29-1,CSVASGASQPQHF,TGCAGCGTTGCATCAGGGGCCTCTCAGCCCCAGCATTTT
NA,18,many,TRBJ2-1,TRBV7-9,CASSLSSGLGVFYNEQFF,TGTGCCAGCAGCTTATCGTCAGGGCTGGGGGTTTTTTACAATGAGCAGTTCTTC